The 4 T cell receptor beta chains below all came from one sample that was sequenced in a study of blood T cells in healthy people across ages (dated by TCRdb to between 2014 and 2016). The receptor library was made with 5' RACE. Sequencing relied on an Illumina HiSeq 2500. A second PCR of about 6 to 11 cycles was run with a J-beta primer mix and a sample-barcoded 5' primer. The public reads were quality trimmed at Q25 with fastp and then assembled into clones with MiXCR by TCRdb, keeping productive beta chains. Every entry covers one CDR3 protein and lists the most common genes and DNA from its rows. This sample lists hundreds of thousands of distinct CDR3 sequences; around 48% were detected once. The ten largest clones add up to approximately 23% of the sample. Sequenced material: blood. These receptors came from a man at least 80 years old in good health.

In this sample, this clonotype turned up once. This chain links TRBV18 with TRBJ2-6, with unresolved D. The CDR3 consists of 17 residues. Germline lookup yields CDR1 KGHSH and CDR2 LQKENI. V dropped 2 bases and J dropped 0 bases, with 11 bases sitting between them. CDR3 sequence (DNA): TGTGCCAGCTCACCAATACAGCCTAGCTCTGGGGCCAACGTCCTGACTTTC. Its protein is CASSPIQPSSGANVLTF.

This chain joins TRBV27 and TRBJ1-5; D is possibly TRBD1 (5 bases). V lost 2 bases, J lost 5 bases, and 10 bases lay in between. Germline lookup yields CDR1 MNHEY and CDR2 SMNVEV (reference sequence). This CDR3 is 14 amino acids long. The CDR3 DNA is TGTGCCAGCAGTTTACAGGGATTGTATCAGCCCCAGCATTTT. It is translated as CASSLQGLYQPQHF.

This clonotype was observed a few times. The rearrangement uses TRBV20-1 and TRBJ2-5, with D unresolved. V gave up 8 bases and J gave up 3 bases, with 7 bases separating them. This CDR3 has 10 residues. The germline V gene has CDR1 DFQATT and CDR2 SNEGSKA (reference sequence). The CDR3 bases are TGCAGTCCCTACAAAGAGACCCAGTACTTC. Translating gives CSPYKETQYF.

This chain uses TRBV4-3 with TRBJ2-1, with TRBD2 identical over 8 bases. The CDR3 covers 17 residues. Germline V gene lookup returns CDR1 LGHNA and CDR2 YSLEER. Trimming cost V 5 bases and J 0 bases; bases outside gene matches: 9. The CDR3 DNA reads TGCGCCAGCAGCATCCACCGTAGCGGGACCTCCTACAATGAGCAGTTCTTC. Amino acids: CASSIHRSGTSYNEQFF.